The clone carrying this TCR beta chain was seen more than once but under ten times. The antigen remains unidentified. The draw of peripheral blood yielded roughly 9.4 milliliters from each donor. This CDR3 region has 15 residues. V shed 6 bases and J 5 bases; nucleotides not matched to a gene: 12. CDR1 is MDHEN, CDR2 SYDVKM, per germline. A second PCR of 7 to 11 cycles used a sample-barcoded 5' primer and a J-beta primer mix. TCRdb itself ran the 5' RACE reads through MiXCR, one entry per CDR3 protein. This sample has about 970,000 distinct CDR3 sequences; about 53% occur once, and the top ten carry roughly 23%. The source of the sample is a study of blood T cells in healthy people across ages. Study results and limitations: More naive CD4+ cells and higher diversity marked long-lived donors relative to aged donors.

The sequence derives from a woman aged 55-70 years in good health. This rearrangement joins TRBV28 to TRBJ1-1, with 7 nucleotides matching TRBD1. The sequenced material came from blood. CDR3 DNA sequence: TGTGCCAGCAGCCCTTACCGACAGGGCGAAACTGAAGCTTTCTTT. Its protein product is CASSPYRQGETEAFF.